This T cell receptor beta chain is drawn from a study of T cell responses to AZD1222 COVID-19 vaccine. A word on this clone: Its antigen is unidentified.

Repertoires were generated with immunoSEQ multiplex PCR, while TCRdb's copy carries only in-frame clones and drops some. The top ten clones hold around 3.5% of a sample with over 150,000 clones, roughly nine tenths of them seen once. Losses at the gene ends were 2 bases for V and 2 bases for J; bases not matched to a gene: 5. CDR3 length: 16 residues. Study conclusions and caveats: White British donors predominated, females outnumbered males, and clonal diversity was possibly underestimated. Variant regions that are unmutated are reportedly the target of nearly half of spike-specific TCRs.

Sequenced material: peripheral blood, taken 28 days after the second AZD1222 dose. The receptor comes from an adult who received the AZD1222 COVID-19 vaccine. The chain recombines TRBV23-1 with TRBJ2-3; TRBD2 aligns across 9 bases. TRBV23-1 carries the ORF label, with uncertain function. Written as DNA, the CDR3 is TGCGCCAGCAGTCAAGTGAGCGGGAGGCCCACAGATACGCAGTATTTT. This encodes CASSQVSGRPTDTQYF.